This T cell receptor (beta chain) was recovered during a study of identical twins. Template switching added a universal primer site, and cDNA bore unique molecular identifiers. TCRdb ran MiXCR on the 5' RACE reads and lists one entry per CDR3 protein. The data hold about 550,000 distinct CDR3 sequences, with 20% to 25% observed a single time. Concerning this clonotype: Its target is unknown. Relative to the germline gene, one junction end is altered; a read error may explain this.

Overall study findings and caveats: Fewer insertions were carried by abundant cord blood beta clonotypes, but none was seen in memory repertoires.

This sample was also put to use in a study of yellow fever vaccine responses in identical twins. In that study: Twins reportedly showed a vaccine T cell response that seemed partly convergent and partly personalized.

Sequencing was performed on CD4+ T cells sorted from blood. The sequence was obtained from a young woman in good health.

The CDR3 DNA sequence: TGTGCCAGCAGCAGGGGACAGCTCATCACCTTT. It yields the protein CASSRGQLITF. This chain connects TRBV5-6 to TRBJ1-6; 7 nucleotides align to TRBD1. This CDR3 is 11 amino acids long. Germline V gene data show CDR1 as SGHDT and CDR2 as YYEEEE.